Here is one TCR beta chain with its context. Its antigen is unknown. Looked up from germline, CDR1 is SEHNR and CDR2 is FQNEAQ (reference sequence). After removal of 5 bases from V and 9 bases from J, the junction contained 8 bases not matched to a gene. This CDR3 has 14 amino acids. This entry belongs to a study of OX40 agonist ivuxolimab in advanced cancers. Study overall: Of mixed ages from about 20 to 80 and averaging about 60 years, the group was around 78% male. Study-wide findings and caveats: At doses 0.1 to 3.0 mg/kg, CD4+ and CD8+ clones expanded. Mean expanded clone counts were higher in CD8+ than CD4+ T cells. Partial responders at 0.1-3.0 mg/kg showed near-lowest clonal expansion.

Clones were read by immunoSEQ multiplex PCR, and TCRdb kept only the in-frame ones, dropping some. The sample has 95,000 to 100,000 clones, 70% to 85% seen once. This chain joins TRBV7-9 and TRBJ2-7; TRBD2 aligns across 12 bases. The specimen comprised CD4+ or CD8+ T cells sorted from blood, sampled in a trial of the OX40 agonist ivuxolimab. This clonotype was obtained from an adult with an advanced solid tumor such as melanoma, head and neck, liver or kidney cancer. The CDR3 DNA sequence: TGTGCCAGCAGCACTAGCGGGGGGTACCTTCGGCAGTACTTC. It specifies CASSTSGGYLRQYF.